One sample yielded the 21 T cell receptor beta chains listed below, sequenced in a study of Ad26.COV2.S vaccination and SARS-CoV-2 variants. Produced via immunoSEQ multiplex PCR; TCRdb's table is partial and in-frame only. The repertoire includes about 350,000 clones, 92% of them detected once, and 3.9% sits in the top ten. The sample was peripheral blood, taken after recovery from COVID-19. These receptors all stem from a human donor who had recovered from COVID-19.

The V call is TRBV9, the J call TRBJ1-2; 8 bases agree with TRBD1. This CDR3 has 16 residues. J gave up 11 bases and V 0 bases, and 15 bases lay outside the gene matches. Germline loops: CDR1 SGDLS, CDR2 YYNGEE. The CDR3 loop reads CASSVAPDRVMIGYTF. CDR3 nucleotide sequence: TGTGCCAGCAGCGTAGCCCCGGACAGGGTGATGATAGGGTACACCTTC.

The chain combines TRBV5-4 with TRBJ1-6; TRBD1 agrees at 8 bases. The CDR3 is 16 amino acids. Per the germline V gene, CDR1 is SGHNT and CDR2 is YYREEE (reference sequence). After removal of 3 bases from V and 6 bases from J, the junction contained 8 bases not matched to a gene. The DNA of the CDR3 is TGTGCCAGCAGCTACCCCGGACAGGGCCCTAATTCACCCCTCCACTTT. Protein: CASSYPGQGPNSPLHF. Supplemented by reference TRBV5-4 and TRBJ1-6, the full variable domain reads ETGVTQSPTHLIKTRGQQVTLRCSSQSGHNTVSWYQQALGQGPQFIFQYYREEENGRGNFPPRFSGLQFPNYSSELNVNALELDDSALYLCASSYPGQGPNSPLHFGNGTRLTVT.

The chain links TRBV3-1 (or the pseudogene TRBV3-2) to TRBJ2-3, with 9 nucleotides matching TRBD2. Germline V gives CDR1 LGHDT, CDR2 YNNKEL (reference sequence). This CDR3 region has 16 residues. With V trimmed by 4 bases and J by 0 bases, 5 bases remained unmatched. The CDR3 coding sequence is TGTGCCAGCAGCCGAACCGGGACTAGCAGCACAGATACGCAGTATTTT. Its protein product is CASSRTGTSSTDTQYF.

The chain is built from TRBV7-2 and TRBJ1-3; D uncertain. The germline gives CDR1 SGHTA, CDR2 FQGNSA. The ends were cut back, 1 base at V and 1 base at J, with 11 bases in the middle. This CDR3 is 16 amino acids long. The CDR3 loop reads CASSLVPSGSGNTIYF. The CDR3 DNA sequence: TGTGCCAGCAGCTTAGTTCCGTCGGGGTCTGGAAACACCATATATTTT.

This clone was observed once. The CDR3 region is CASSLVPWNTYGYTF. The CDR3 DNA is TGTGCCAGCAGCTTAGTCCCGTGGAACACCTATGGCTACACCTTC. V and J are TRBV7-9 and TRBJ1-2; D uncertain. Germline V gives CDR1 SEHNR, CDR2 FQNEAQ (reference sequence). The CDR3 is 15 residues long. Trimming pared 1 base from V and 4 bases from J, leaving 13 bases between.

The chain recombines TRBV6-4 with TRBJ2-1; 10 bases map to TRBD2. The CDR3 sequence is 16 residues long. Trimming removed 3 bases from V and 2 bases from J; junction bases left unmatched: 4. Germline V gene lookup returns CDR1 MRHNA and CDR2 SNTAGT. This CDR3 reads CASSEERGGAYNEQFF. DNA of the CDR3: TGTGCCAGCAGTGAGGAGCGGGGGGGCGCCTACAATGAGCAGTTCTTC.

This rearrangement joins TRBV5-8 to TRBJ1-1; D is possibly TRBD1 (5 bases). The CDR3 runs 17 residues. Germline values: CDR1 SGHTS, CDR2 YDEGEE. V lost 3 bases, J lost 1 base, and 19 bases lay in between. CDR3 bases: TGTGCCAGCAGCTATTGGAGGGGAAGAGGGTGGAACACTGAAGCTTTCTTT. Amino acid sequence: CASSYWRGRGWNTEAFF. The complete variable domain, with remaining parts taken from reference TRBV5-8 and TRBJ1-1, reads EAGVTQSPTHLIKTRGQQATLRCSPISGHTSVYWYQQALGLGLQFLLWYDEGEERNRGNFPPRFSGRQFPNYSSELNVNALELEDSALYLCASSYWRGRGWNTEAFFGQGTRLTVV.

This chain uses TRBV4-1 with TRBJ2-1; D not certain. The CDR3 has 13 amino acids. CDR1 and CDR2 (germline): MGHRA, YSYEKL. V lost 0 bases and J lost 3, with 3 bases in between. As DNA, the CDR3 is TGCGCCAGCAGCCAAGAGGGCTACAATGAGCAGTTCTTC. It encodes CASSQEGYNEQFF.

This clone was seen only once. CDR3 sequence (DNA): TGTGCCAGCAGCTTGGGTATCGGGGGACGGGCAGATACGCAGTATTTT. Encoded protein: CASSLGIGGRADTQYF. This chain links TRBV5-6 with TRBJ2-3; D is possibly TRBD2 (6 bases). The CDR3 runs 16 residues. Per the germline V gene, CDR1 is SGHDT and CDR2 is YYEEEE. V dropped 0 bases and J dropped 4 bases, with 15 bases sitting between them.

The chain employs TRBV29-1 and TRBJ1-2; D not certain. The CDR3 is made up of 10 amino acids. The germline V and J ends were trimmed by 3 bases and 8 bases, with 7 bases remaining between them. CDR1 and CDR2 from the germline V gene are SQVTM and ANQGSEA. The CDR3 spells CSVEGSGYTF. The CDR3 DNA follows: TGCAGCGTTGAGGGGAGCGGCTACACCTTC.

This clone has only one observation. The chain uses TRBV7-7 and TRBJ2-2; 8 nucleotides agree with TRBD1. J lost 1 base, V lost 5 bases, and 3 bases had no gene match. Looked up from germline, CDR1 is SSHAT and CDR2 is FNYEAQ (reference sequence). This CDR3 is 15 amino acids long. The CDR3 coding sequence is TGTGCCAGCAGCCTAGGACAGGGGAACACCGGGGAGCTGTTTTTT. It specifies CASSLGQGNTGELFF.

This clone was detected only once. The chain carries TRBV27 and TRBJ2-1; D is unclear. Trimming removed 2 bases from V and 8 bases from J, with 4 bases in between. There are 11 residues in the CDR3. In germline, CDR1 is MNHEY, CDR2 SMNVEV (reference sequence). The CDR3 DNA follows: TGTGCCAGCAGTTTAGGGTATGAGCAGTTCTTC. This translates into CASSLGYEQFF.

This rearrangement joins TRBV6-2 or TRBV6-3 to TRBJ1-3; D not resolved. Between the trimmed V and J ends, which lost 4 bases and 0 bases, there was a span of 7 bases. Germline V gene data show CDR1 as MNHEY and CDR2 as SVGEGT. The CDR3 totals 14 residues. The DNA for the CDR3 is TGTGCCAGCAGTTCGACACTCTCTGGAAACACCATATATTTT. Amino acids: CASSSTLSGNTIYF.

As concerns this clone: Other nucleotide sequences from this sample produce the same CDR3. This CDR3 is CASSSGTAYEQYF. The CDR3 nucleotides read TGTGCCAGCAGTTCCGGGACGGCCTACGAGCAGTACTTC. The rearrangement uses TRBV12-3 or TRBV12-4 and TRBJ2-7; D possibly uses TRBD1 or TRBD2 (5 bases each). V shed 4 bases and J shed 2 bases, with 9 bases lying between them. CDR3 length equals 13 residues.

The CDR3 loop is CASSQGVGGDTEAFF. CDR3 bases: TGCGCCAGCAGCCAAGGGGTAGGGGGAGATACTGAAGCTTTCTTT. The V and J genes are TRBV4-1 and TRBJ1-1; perhaps TRBD1 as D (6 bases). Trimming left V 1 base short and J 5 bases short, with 14 bases between. Germline assignment: CDR1 MGHRA and CDR2 YSYEKL. This CDR3 is 15 amino acids long.

The V and J genes are TRBV12-3 or TRBV12-4 and TRBJ1-2; the D is unclear. V was pared by 2 bases and J by 2 bases, with 6 bases between. The CDR3 loop spans 13 amino acids. Here the CDR3 reads CASSLNLNYGYTF. CDR3 nucleotides: TGTGCCAGCAGTTTAAATCTCAACTATGGCTACACCTTC.

This clone occurred once. The rearrangement joins TRBV10-2 to TRBJ1-1; tentative D call: TRBD1 (6 bases). Germline V gene lookup returns CDR1 WSHSY and CDR2 SAAADI. The CDR3 spans 14 residues. Trimming stripped 8 bases from V and 5 bases from J, with 18 bases between. CDR3 region: CASRQGGGWTEAFF. The CDR3 DNA reads TGCGCCAGCCGGCAGGGAGGGGGTTGGACTGAAGCTTTCTTT.

The chain recombines TRBV9 with TRBJ2-3; D is uncertain. The CDR3 extends over 16 amino acids. The V and J ends lost 0 bases and 1 base respectively, with 12 bases between them. Germline V gene lookup returns CDR1 SGDLS and CDR2 YYNGEE. The CDR3 protein is CASSVASPPGTDTQYF. For the CDR3, the DNA is TGTGCCAGCAGCGTAGCTTCCCCACCCGGCACAGATACGCAGTATTTT.

The chain carries TRBV9 and TRBJ2-5, with 8 bases lining up with TRBD2. V lost 4 bases, J lost 5 bases, and 16 bases stayed unmatched. The CDR3 spans 17 residues. Germline CDR1 is SGDLS and CDR2 is YYNGEE. The CDR3, as DNA: TGTGCCAGCAGCCCCCGTTTTTTCGGGGGGGCCGATGAGACCCAGTACTTC. Amino acid sequence: CASSPRFFGGADETQYF.

The rearrangement uses TRBV4-2 and TRBJ2-3; no firm D call. Trimming took 0 bases from V and 0 from J, leaving 4 bases between them. This CDR3 contains 14 residues. CDR1 and CDR2 (germline): LGHNA, YNFKEQ. The CDR3 loop reads CASSQDRSTDTQYF. CDR3 DNA: TGTGCCAGCAGCCAAGATAGGAGCACAGATACGCAGTATTTT.

J is TRBJ2-1 and V is TRBV6-5; D may match TRBD1 or TRBD2 (5 bases each). The CDR3 spans 15 residues. The germline V and J ends were trimmed by 6 bases and 8 bases, with 20 bases remaining between them. Germline-derived CDR1 and CDR2 are MNHEY and SVGAGI. CDR3 in DNA: TGTGCCAGCAGCCAACGGGACCCAGGGATACATGAGCAGTTCTTC. Protein sequence: CASSQRDPGIHEQFF.